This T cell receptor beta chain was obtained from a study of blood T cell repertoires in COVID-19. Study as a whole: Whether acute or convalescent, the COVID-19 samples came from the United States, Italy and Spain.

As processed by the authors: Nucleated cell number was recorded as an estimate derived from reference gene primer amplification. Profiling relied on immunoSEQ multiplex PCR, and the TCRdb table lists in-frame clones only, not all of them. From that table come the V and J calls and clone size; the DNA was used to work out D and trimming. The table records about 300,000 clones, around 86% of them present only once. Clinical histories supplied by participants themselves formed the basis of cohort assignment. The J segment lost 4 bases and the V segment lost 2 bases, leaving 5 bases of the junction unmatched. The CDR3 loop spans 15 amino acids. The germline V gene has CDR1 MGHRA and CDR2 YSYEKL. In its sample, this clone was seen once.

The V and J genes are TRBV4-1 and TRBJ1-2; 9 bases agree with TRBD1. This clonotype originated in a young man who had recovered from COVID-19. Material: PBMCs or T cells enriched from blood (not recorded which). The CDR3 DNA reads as TGCGCCAGCAGCCAACTCACACAGGGGGCCTATGGCTACACCTTC. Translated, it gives CASSQLTQGAYGYTF.